These 20 T cell receptor beta chains were sequenced from one sample in a study of blood T cell repertoires in COVID-19. Data came from immunoSEQ multiplex PCR; TCRdb stores just in-frame clones and leaves some out. The sample carries about 340,000 clones, 75% to 90% recorded once. The specimen sequenced was peripheral blood. These receptor sequences come from a woman aged 55-69 years with COVID-19, enrolled during active disease.

The genes are TRBV5-4 and TRBJ2-1; a possible D gene is TRBD1 (6 bases). Deletions cut 4 bases from V and 8 bases from J, with 13 bases between. Looked up from germline, CDR1 is SGHNT and CDR2 is YYREEE (reference sequence). The CDR3 is 13 amino acids. The CDR3 nucleotides are TGTGCCAGCAGCGGACTCAGGGGAGATGAGCAGTTCTTC. Translation: CASSGLRGDEQFF.

This clone was found once. The chain recombines TRBV7-2 with TRBJ1-2; TRBD1 matches at 7 bases. The CDR3 is made up of 14 amino acids. The germline gives CDR1 SGHTA, CDR2 FQGNSA. V shed 6 bases and J 4 bases; nucleotides not matched to a gene: 8. The CDR3 bases are TGTGCCAGCAGTCCGACAGGGATCCTCTATGGCTACACCTTC. It is translated as CASSPTGILYGYTF.

The J gene is TRBJ1-2, the V gene TRBV5-4, with a weak D call TRBD1 (5 bases). This CDR3 contains 13 residues. Trimming stripped 6 bases from V and 4 bases from J, with 13 bases between. Germline V gives CDR1 SGHNT, CDR2 YYREEE (reference sequence). Written as DNA, the CDR3 is TGTGCCAGCACCCCCGGGAGGGGCTATGGCTACACCTTC. Residues: CASTPGRGYGYTF.

The chain joins TRBV19 to TRBJ2-3, with a tentative D call TRBD2 (6 bases). V was shortened by 3 bases and J by 6 bases, with 19 bases between the two germline ends. Germline values: CDR1 LNHDA, CDR2 SQIVND (reference sequence). This CDR3 comprises 16 residues. CDR3 sequence: CASSMGLTVGVDTQYF. CDR3 nucleotides: TGTGCCAGTAGTATGGGACTGACCGTTGGGGTTGATACGCAGTATTTT.

This sequence joins TRBV7-2 and TRBJ2-7; TRBD2 agrees at 9 bases. V shed 2 bases and J 1 base; nucleotides not matched to a gene: 6. Germline V gene lookup returns CDR1 SGHTA and CDR2 FQGNSA. The CDR3 contains 16 residues. In DNA, the CDR3 is TGTGCCAGCAGCTTATCGGTGACTAGCGGATCCTACGAGCAGTACTTC. Its translation is CASSLSVTSGSYEQYF.

The chain combines TRBV20-1 with TRBJ2-1; 7 bases align to TRBD1. This CDR3 contains 14 residues. The junction had 7 bases not matched to a gene; V was cut back by 3 bases and J by 5 bases. The germline gives CDR1 DFQATT, CDR2 SNEGSKA (reference sequence). The CDR3 spells CSASRGLKDNEQFF. In DNA, the CDR3 is TGCAGTGCTAGTAGGGGGCTTAAGGACAATGAGCAGTTCTTC.

This clone was counted between two and nine times. The rearrangement uses TRBV6-5 and TRBJ1-6; weak D call: TRBD1 (6 bases). This CDR3 is 14 amino acids long. Germline CDR1 is MNHEY and CDR2 is SVGAGI. The V and J ends lost 2 bases and 9 bases respectively, with 11 bases between them. This CDR3 reads CASSYKQGTSPLHF. The CDR3 DNA reads as TGTGCCAGCAGTTACAAACAGGGAACTTCACCCCTCCACTTT.

This clone was detected only once. V gene TRBV21-1 combines with J gene TRBJ2-1; the table's D call TRBD1 went unverified against the DNA. TRBV21-1 is a pseudogene locus. The CDR3 spans 15 residues. The CDR3 region is CASSRQGPLDNEQFF. The CDR3 DNA follows: TGTGCCAGCAGCAGACAGGGGCCCCTGGACAATGAGCAGTTCTTC.

The rearrangement links TRBV2 to TRBJ1-2; D unresolved. Trimming cost V 3 bases and J 8 bases, with 19 bases left between them. The CDR3 is made up of 15 amino acids. Per germline, CDR1 SNHLY and CDR2 FYNNEI. The CDR3 bases are TGTGCCAGCAGTGATACTATCGCGGGAGGGCAAGGCTACACCTTC. Translating gives CASSDTIAGGQGYTF.

The genes are TRBV18 and TRBJ2-3, with D tentatively TRBD1 (5 bases). This CDR3 contains 15 residues. Between the trimmed V and J ends, which lost 3 bases and 5 bases, there was a span of 15 bases. Germline V gene sequence: CDR1 KGHSH, CDR2 LQKENI. CDR3 DNA: TGTGCCAGCTCACCTCCCGAAACAGGTGGAGATACGCAGTATTTT. Amino acids: CASSPPETGGDTQYF.

The chain employs TRBV5-5 and TRBJ2-5; 7 nucleotides match TRBD1. Germline V gene data show CDR1 as SGHKS and CDR2 as YYEKEE (reference sequence). The CDR3 is made up of 16 amino acids. Unmatched junction bases numbered 17, after V lost 4 bases and J lost 8 bases. The CDR3 sequence is CASSGTGTVDWGTQYF. The CDR3, as DNA: TGTGCCAGCAGCGGAACCGGGACAGTGGACTGGGGAACCCAGTACTTC.

The chain joins TRBV25-1 to TRBJ1-1; 7 bases are shared with TRBD1. Germline CDR1 MGHDK, CDR2 SYGVNS. The CDR3 is 15 residues long. The ends lost 4 bases at V and 2 bases at J; junction bases unmatched: 7. The CDR3 sequence is CASSAWDSLNTEAFF. The CDR3 DNA sequence: TGTGCCAGCAGTGCCTGGGACAGCCTTAACACTGAAGCTTTCTTT.

This chain joins TRBV7-2 and TRBJ2-1, with D tentatively TRBD2 (5 bases). Germline values: CDR1 SGHTA, CDR2 FQGNSA. V was clipped by 3 bases and J by 7 bases, with 13 bases between them. CDR3 length: 14 amino acids. The chain's CDR3 is CASSLASRGNEQFF. The CDR3 bases are TGTGCCAGCAGCTTGGCGTCCAGAGGGAATGAGCAGTTCTTC.

The chain employs TRBV2 and TRBJ2-7; TRBD1 matches 8 bases. This CDR3 has 14 residues. Trimming removed 3 bases from V and 4 bases from J; junction bases left unmatched: 5. Germline V lookup: CDR1 SNHLY, CDR2 FYNNEI. In DNA, the CDR3 is TGTGCCAGCAGTGAGGGGACAGGTGTTTACGAGCAGTACTTC. Translated, it gives CASSEGTGVYEQYF.

In DNA, the CDR3 is TGTGCCAGCAGCTTGCGACTAGCGGGGAGCTCCTACAATGAGCAGTTCTTC. This translates into CASSLRLAGSSYNEQFF. V and J are TRBV5-4 and TRBJ2-1, with 11 positions matching TRBD2. Germline V lookup: CDR1 SGHNT, CDR2 YYREEE (reference sequence). After removal of 1 base from V and 0 bases from J, the junction contained 3 bases not matched to a gene. The CDR3 has 17 amino acids.

The chain is built from TRBV27 and TRBJ1-1; 9 bases are a match to TRBD1. This CDR3 is 15 amino acids long. Germline values: CDR1 MNHEY, CDR2 SMNVEV (reference sequence). Trimming took 3 bases from V and 3 from J; bases not matched to a gene: 5. The CDR3 nucleotides are TGTGCCAGCAGTTTTCGAGGACAGGGGTACACTGAAGCTTTCTTT. Translated, it gives CASSFRGQGYTEAFF.

The chain has TRBV18 and TRBJ2-2; D gene uncertain. Looked up from germline, CDR1 is KGHSH and CDR2 is LQKENI. Deletions cut 1 base from V and 3 bases from J, with 9 bases between. The CDR3 runs 15 residues. The DNA of the CDR3 is TGTGCCAGCTCACCACTACAGAAACACACCGGGGAGCTGTTTTTT. Encoded protein: CASSPLQKHTGELFF.

This clone was seen a handful of times. The J gene is TRBJ1-2, the V gene TRBV5-3, with D possibly TRBD1 on 5 matching bases. TRBV5-3 is labeled an ORF, and its function is uncertain. Trimming removed 0 bases from V and 4 bases from J, with 13 bases in between. The CDR3 sequence is 15 residues long. Here the CDR3 reads CARSLGGQPSYGYTF. Written as DNA, the CDR3 is TGTGCCAGAAGCTTGGGGGGCCAACCTTCCTATGGCTACACCTTC.

This chain uses TRBV13 with TRBJ2-1; 9 bases are a match to TRBD1. Germline V gene data show CDR1 as PRHDT and CDR2 as FYEKMQ (reference sequence). This CDR3 region has 18 residues. With 2 bases clipped from V and 4 bases from J, the junction kept 12 bases outside the gene matches. CDR3: CASSLRGQGRPIYNEQFF. For the CDR3, the DNA is TGTGCCAGCAGCTTAAGGGGACAGGGAAGGCCGATTTACAATGAGCAGTTCTTC.

The V call is TRBV2, the J call TRBJ2-2; D possibly corresponds to TRBD2 (6 bases). Germline V gene data show CDR1 as SNHLY and CDR2 as FYNNEI. The CDR3 spans 14 residues. Trimming cost V 8 bases and J 3 bases, with 13 bases left between them. The CDR3 reads CASGLGGDTGELFF. As DNA, the CDR3 is TGTGCCAGCGGACTCGGGGGAGACACCGGGGAGCTGTTTTTT.